The present T cell receptor (beta chain) was sequenced within a study of cytomegalovirus exposure and HLA in healthy donors. V shed 6 bases and J 3 bases; nucleotides not matched to a gene: 4. CDR3 length: 14 residues. Germline values: CDR1 SNHLY, CDR2 FYNNEI. This clone showed up just a few times. The antigen is not known. Notes on the study in general: Later analysis suggested most CMV-associated TCR beta chains were HLA-restricted. Upon later analysis, TCR association rates were observed to vary by HLA locus, being highest for DRB1 and lowest for HLA-C.

The PCR contained 60 Vbeta and 13 Jbeta primers. The repertoire was sequenced with immunoSEQ multiplex PCR; TCRdb's copy has only in-frame clones and lacks some. The sample carries around 120,000 clones, over 8% recorded once. The sequence was collected from a man aged 30-40 years in good health and CMV-seronegative. The sequenced sample was PBMCs. The V call is TRBV2, the J call TRBJ2-5; TRBD1 aligns across 10 bases. CDR3: CASRADRGEETQYF. The CDR3 DNA is TGTGCCAGCAGGGCGGACAGGGGGGAAGAGACCCAGTACTTC. The complete variable domain, with remaining parts taken from reference TRBV2 and TRBJ2-5, reads EPEVTQTPSHQVTQMGQEVILRCVPISNHLYFYWYRQILGQKVEFLVSFYNNEISEKSEIFDDQFSVERPDGSNFTLKIRSTKLEDSAMYFCASRADRGEETQYFGPGTRLLVL.